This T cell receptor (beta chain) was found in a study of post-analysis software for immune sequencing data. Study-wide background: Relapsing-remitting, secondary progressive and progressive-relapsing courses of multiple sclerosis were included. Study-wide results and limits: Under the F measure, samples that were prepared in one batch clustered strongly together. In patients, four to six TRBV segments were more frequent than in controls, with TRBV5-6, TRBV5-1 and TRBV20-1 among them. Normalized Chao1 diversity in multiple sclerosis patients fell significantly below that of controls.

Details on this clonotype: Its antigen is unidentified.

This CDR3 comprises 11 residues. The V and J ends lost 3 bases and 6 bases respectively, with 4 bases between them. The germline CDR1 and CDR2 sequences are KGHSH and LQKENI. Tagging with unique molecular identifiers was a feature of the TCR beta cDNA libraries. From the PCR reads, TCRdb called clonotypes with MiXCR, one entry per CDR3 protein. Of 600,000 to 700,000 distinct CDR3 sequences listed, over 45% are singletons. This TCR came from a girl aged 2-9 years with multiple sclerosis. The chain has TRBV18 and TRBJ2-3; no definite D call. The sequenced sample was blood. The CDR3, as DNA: TGTGCCAGCTCACCCGACGATACGCAGTATTTT. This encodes CASSPDDTQYF.